One and the same sample provided the 8 T cell receptor beta chains below, sequenced in a study of blood T cell repertoires in COVID-19. The table came from immunoSEQ multiplex PCR; TCRdb's copy has only in-frame clones and leaves some out. The table has roughly 100,000 clones, nearly 90% seen once; the top ten hold roughly 2%. Sequencing used peripheral blood. Receptor source: a man aged 50 to 59 with active COVID-19.

The chain has TRBV6-5 and TRBJ2-7; D may be TRBD1 (5 bases). This CDR3 is built from 15 residues. Trimming pared 8 bases from V and 3 bases from J, leaving 20 bases between. Germline values: CDR1 MNHEY, CDR2 SVGAGI. The CDR3 is CASWPKGAVNYEQYF. The CDR3 DNA sequence: TGTGCCAGCTGGCCTAAAGGGGCAGTTAACTACGAGCAGTACTTC.

The rearrangement links TRBV2 to TRBJ1-1; D is perhaps TRBD1 (6 bases). The V end lost 5 bases, the J end lost 1 base, and 14 bases lay between the germline ends. The CDR3 sequence is 15 residues long. CDR1 is SNHLY and CDR2 is FYNNEI in the germline V gene. The CDR3 DNA is TGTGCCAGCAGTCCGTTAGACAGGCAGAACACTGAAGCTTTCTTT. Its protein is CASSPLDRQNTEAFF.

The CDR3: CASSGYRGRVTEAFF. The CDR3 DNA is TGTGCCAGCAGCGGTTACAGGGGGCGAGTCACTGAAGCTTTCTTT. The genes are TRBV9 and TRBJ1-1; 9 bases line up with TRBD1. Germline-derived CDR1 and CDR2 are SGDLS and YYNGEE. CDR3 length: 15 residues. After removal of 3 bases from V and 4 bases from J, the junction contained 7 bases not matched to a gene.

This chain connects TRBV9 to TRBJ1-1, with a possible D match to TRBD1 (6 bases). Germline CDR1 and CDR2: SGDLS and YYNGEE. Trimming pared 0 bases from V and 8 bases from J, leaving 11 bases between. The CDR3 length is 13 residues. The CDR3 spells CASSVVEGVEAFF. CDR3 DNA: TGTGCCAGCAGCGTAGTAGAGGGGGTAGAAGCTTTCTTT.

This chain links TRBV7-8 with TRBJ2-2; tentative D call: TRBD2 (5 bases). Germline assignment: CDR1 SGHVS and CDR2 FQNEAQ. The CDR3 runs to 13 residues. With 9 bases removed from V and 4 bases from J, the gap between germline ends came to 12 bases. CDR3 protein: CASNRGITGELFF. In DNA form, the CDR3 reads TGTGCCAGTAATCGGGGAATCACCGGGGAGCTGTTTTTT.

V usage is TRBV10-3 and J usage is TRBJ2-3; 11 nucleotides line up with TRBD2. Trimming took 3 bases from V and 5 from J; bases not matched to a gene: 10. CDR3 length: 17 residues. CDR1 and CDR2 from the germline V gene are ENHRY and SYGVKD. The CDR3 coding sequence is TGTGCCATCAGTGATCCTAGCGGGGGGCCTATCGGAGATACGCAGTATTTT. The encoded protein is CAISDPSGGPIGDTQYF.

The chain uses TRBV5-1 and TRBJ1-2; 7 bases fit TRBD1. The CDR3 totals 15 residues. V trimming: 3 bases; J trimming: 6 bases; junction bases outside the gene matches: 11. Germline values: CDR1 SGHRS, CDR2 YFSETQ. This CDR3 is CASSSTPQGSDGYTF. The DNA for the CDR3 is TGCGCCAGCAGCTCGACACCACAGGGGAGTGATGGCTACACCTTC.

CDR3 DNA sequence: TGTGCCATCAGTGACAGAGGACAGGGTAGCAATCAGCCCCAGCATTTT. Translation gives CAISDRGQGSNQPQHF. The genes are TRBV10-3 and TRBJ1-5, with TRBD1 matching 8 bases. Trimming took 3 bases from V and 0 from J; bases not matched to a gene: 4. Per germline, CDR1 ENHRY and CDR2 SYGVKD. This CDR3 is 16 amino acids long.